This TCR beta chain was documented in a study of blood T cell repertoires in COVID-19. Study details: The United States, Italy and Spain provided the acute and convalescent COVID-19 samples. PBMCs, B-cell-depleted T cells, or T cells provided the cDNA or gDNA that made up the material.

Original handling: By means of reference gene primer amplification, nucleated cell counts were estimated. The table came from immunoSEQ multiplex PCR; TCRdb's copy has only in-frame clones and leaves some out. That table supplies the V and J calls and clone size; D and trimming were determined from the DNA. The sample yields 14,000 or so clones, approximately 90% seen once. The ends lost 11 bases at V and 0 bases at J; junction bases unmatched: 10. CDR1 is LNHDA and CDR2 is SQIVND in the germline V gene (reference sequence). This CDR3 has 15 amino acids. This clone was seen once. This receptor was obtained from a man between 50 and 59 years old with active COVID-19. The sample consisted of peripheral blood. The chain recombines TRBV19 with TRBJ1-3; 7 bases fit TRBD1. CDR3 region: CAASTTGRSGNTIYF. In nucleotides, the CDR3 is TGTGCCGCCAGCACGACAGGGCGCTCTGGAAACACCATATATTTT. Based on the CDR3 plus reference TRBV19 and TRBJ1-3, the full variable domain is DGGITQSPKYLFRKEGQNVTLSCEQNLNHDAMYWYRQDPGQGLRLIYYSQIVNDFQKGDIAEGYSVSREKKESFPLTVTSAQKNPTAFYLCAASTTGRSGNTIYFGEGSWLTVV.